These 31 T cell receptor beta chains originate from one sample sequenced in a study of blood T cell repertoires in COVID-19. Sequenced by immunoSEQ multiplex PCR; TCRdb stores in-frame clones only, minus some. The profile shows around 200,000 clones, around 80% of them singletons. Sequences were obtained from peripheral blood. Every receptor here comes from a woman younger than 45 with COVID-19, enrolled during active disease.

The V gene is TRBV14, the J gene TRBJ2-7, with 9 bases fitting TRBD1. CDR1 and CDR2 from the germline V gene are SGHDN and FVKESK. The CDR3 has 16 residues. V trimming: 1 base; J trimming: 1 base; junction bases outside the gene matches: 5. CDR3 nucleotide sequence: TGTGCCAGCAGCCAAGTGGCGGGACAGGGTTCCTACGAGCAGTACTTC. Protein sequence: CASSQVAGQGSYEQYF.

The gene calls are TRBV7-3 and TRBJ1-3; 9 positions agree with TRBD1. The J segment lost 2 bases and the V segment lost 5 bases, leaving 10 bases of the junction unmatched. There are 17 residues in the CDR3. Germline-derived CDR1 and CDR2 are SGHTA and FQGTGA. Here the CDR3 DNA reads TGTGCCAGCAGCCCGACAGGGGGTGCGTCAGCTGGAAACACCATATATTTT. Translating gives CASSPTGGASAGNTIYF.

The rearrangement uses TRBV5-6 and TRBJ2-3, with 9 nucleotides matching TRBD1. CDR1 and CDR2 (germline): SGHDT, YYEEEE. This CDR3 has 16 residues. J lost 3 bases, V lost 1 base, and 6 bases had no gene match. This CDR3 is CASSLIGQGTTDTQYF. The CDR3 DNA reads TGTGCCAGCAGCTTGATAGGACAGGGGACAACAGATACGCAGTATTTT. Full variable domain (remainder filled in from reference TRBV5-6 and TRBJ2-3): DAGVTQSPTHLIKTRGQQVTLRCSPKSGHDTVSWYQQALGQGPQFIFQYYEEEERQRGNFPDRFSGHQFPNYSSELNVNALLLGDSALYLCASSLIGQGTTDTQYFGPGTRLTVL.

This chain connects TRBV7-2 to TRBJ2-4; D unresolved. Deletions cut 5 bases from V and 5 bases from J, with 10 bases between. The CDR3 runs 13 residues. Looked up from germline, CDR1 is SGHTA and CDR2 is FQGNSA. CDR3 in DNA: TGTGCCAGCAGCCCTGAGCGACAAAACATTCAGTACTTC. This gives the protein CASSPERQNIQYF.

This chain uses TRBV5-1 with TRBJ2-1; 8 bases map to TRBD2. The germline gives CDR1 SGHRS, CDR2 YFSETQ. CDR3 size: 15 residues. J lost 5 bases, V lost 4 bases, and 8 bases had no gene match. The CDR3: CASSEGERGNNEQFF. As DNA, the CDR3 is TGCGCCAGCAGCGAGGGGGAGCGGGGGAACAATGAGCAGTTCTTC.

The chain carries TRBV3-1 (or the pseudogene TRBV3-2) and TRBJ2-7, with 9 bases fitting TRBD2. Germline values: CDR1 LGHDT, CDR2 YNNKEL (reference sequence). V shed 1 base and J 5 bases; nucleotides not matched to a gene: 12. This CDR3 is 17 amino acids long. The CDR3 region is CASSQVVGRREGNEQYF. The CDR3, as DNA: TGTGCCAGCAGCCAAGTAGTGGGTCGGCGGGAGGGCAACGAGCAGTACTTC.

This rearrangement joins TRBV5-3 to TRBJ2-3; TRBD2 matches at 9 bases. TRBV5-3 is annotated as an ORF whose role is uncertain. The ends lost 0 bases at V and 3 bases at J; junction bases unmatched: 8. This CDR3 is built from 17 residues. CDR3 sequence: CARSLVVAGVVTDTQYF. DNA for the CDR3: TGTGCCAGAAGCTTGGTGGTAGCGGGGGTGGTAACAGATACGCAGTATTTT.

In its sample, this clone was seen many times. This chain joins TRBV2 and TRBJ2-7; unclear D gene. Trimming shortened V by 6 bases and J by 0 bases, and 9 bases separated the two germline ends. The V gene's germline CDR1 is SNHLY and CDR2 FYNNEI. The CDR3 loop spans 13 amino acids. CDR3 sequence reads: CASSTGSSYEQYF. DNA for the CDR3: TGTGCCAGCAGCACCGGGTCCTCCTACGAGCAGTACTTC.

CDR3 in amino acids: CASSQGTSGRVGELFF. The CDR3, as DNA: TGCGCCAGCAGTCAAGGGACTAGCGGGAGAGTCGGGGAGCTGTTTTTT. This chain uses TRBV23-1 with TRBJ2-2; 14 bases match TRBD2. TRBV23-1 is recorded as an ORF, its role being uncertain. This CDR3 is built from 16 residues. The junction had 3 bases not matched to a gene; V was cut back by 2 bases and J by 7 bases.

V is TRBV18 and J is TRBJ2-2; possibly TRBD2 for D (6 bases). With 5 bases removed from V and 5 bases from J, the gap between germline ends came to 12 bases. CDR3 length equals 14 residues. Looked up from germline, CDR1 is KGHSH and CDR2 is LQKENI. CDR3 DNA: TGTGCCAGCTCAGGCGCGGGGTATACCGGGGAGCTGTTTTTT. It is translated as CASSGAGYTGELFF.

The chain links TRBV5-5 to TRBJ2-7; perhaps TRBD2 as D (5 bases). V was trimmed by 4 bases and J by 9 bases, leaving 23 bases between them. CDR3 length: 15 residues. Germline V gives CDR1 SGHKS, CDR2 YYEKEE (reference sequence). CDR3 sequence reads: CASSPNGPPYEGQYF. In nucleotides, the CDR3 is TGTGCCAGCAGCCCCAACGGACCGCCATACGAGGGGCAGTACTTC. Filled out from reference TRBV5-5 and TRBJ2-7, the complete variable domain reads DAGVTQSPTHLIKTRGQQVTLRCSPISGHKSVSWYQQVLGQGPQFIFQYYEKEERGRGNFPDRFSARQFPNYSSELNVNALLLGDSALYLCASSPNGPPYEGQYFGPGTRLTVT.

The chain couples TRBV3-1 (or the pseudogene TRBV3-2) to TRBJ1-2; D remains ambiguous. Germline CDR1 and CDR2: LGHDT and YNNKEL (reference sequence). The CDR3 extends over 17 amino acids. V lost 0 bases to trimming and J lost 2 bases, with 16 bases between them. CDR3 DNA: TGTGCCAGCAGCCAAGATCCGACACCTTGGGCAAACTATGGCTACACCTTC. Translated, it gives CASSQDPTPWANYGYTF.

This rearrangement joins TRBV19 to TRBJ1-5; no clear D gene. The CDR3 runs to 15 residues. The ends were cut back, 2 bases at V and 3 bases at J, with 11 bases in the middle. From germline, CDR1 is LNHDA and CDR2 SQIVND (reference sequence). The DNA for the CDR3 is TGTGCCAGTAGTATAATATCCCCTTTCAATCAGCCCCAGCATTTT. As protein: CASSIISPFNQPQHF.

This clone has a count of ten or more. The chain couples TRBV6-2 or TRBV6-3 to TRBJ1-1, with D possibly matching TRBD1 (5 bases). CDR1 is MNHEY, CDR2 SVGEGT, per germline. V lost 2 bases and J lost 2, with 9 bases in between. This CDR3 is 14 amino acids long. This chain's CDR3 is CASSYGADNTEAFF. CDR3 bases: TGTGCCAGCAGTTACGGGGCGGACAACACTGAAGCTTTCTTT.

This clone appeared a single time. The CDR3 DNA sequence: TGTGCCAGCAGCTCGGGACAGGGGAATCAGCCCCAGCATTTT. Protein product: CASSSGQGNQPQHF. This chain links TRBV5-6 with TRBJ1-5; 10 nucleotides match TRBD1. The CDR3 runs to 14 residues. Germline V gives CDR1 SGHDT, CDR2 YYEEEE. Losses at the gene ends were 3 bases for V and 4 bases for J; bases not matched to a gene: 1.

The chain recombines TRBV5-6 with TRBJ2-3, with 9 bases aligning to TRBD1. Trimming took 0 bases from V and 2 from J; bases not matched to a gene: 1. The CDR3 contains 15 residues. The germline V gene encodes CDR1 SGHDT and CDR2 YYEEEE. The CDR3 DNA sequence: TGTGCCAGCAGCTTGGGGACAGGGGACACAGATACGCAGTATTTT. This sequence encodes CASSLGTGDTDTQYF.

This chain joins TRBV5-6 and TRBJ2-7; D is unclear. The germline V gene has CDR1 SGHDT and CDR2 YYEEEE. The germline V and J ends were trimmed by 1 base and 6 bases, with 14 bases remaining between them. This CDR3 has 14 amino acids. This chain's CDR3 is CASSLYQVTGEQYF. The CDR3 DNA is TGTGCCAGCAGCTTGTACCAGGTCACCGGCGAGCAGTACTTC.

CDR3 sequence reads: CASSLEVASGATGELFF. CDR3 DNA sequence: TGCGCCAGCAGCTTGGAGGTCGCTAGCGGCGCCACCGGGGAGCTGTTTTTT. V is TRBV5-1 and J is TRBJ2-2, with 7 bases lining up with TRBD2. This CDR3 comprises 17 residues. V was clipped by 0 bases and J by 4 bases; unmatched bases: 9. The germline V gene encodes CDR1 SGHRS and CDR2 YFSETQ.

The chain is built from TRBV5-8 and TRBJ2-1; 13 nucleotides agree with TRBD2. The trim removed 0 bases at V and 7 bases at J, leaving 1 base unmatched. Germline CDR1 SGHTS, CDR2 YDEGEE. The CDR3 loop spans 15 amino acids. The CDR3 loop is CASSLGLAGGNEQFF. DNA of the CDR3: TGTGCCAGCAGCTTGGGACTAGCGGGGGGTAATGAGCAGTTCTTC.

This clone was counted a single time. This CDR3 is CASSLTLGSYEQYF. The CDR3 region has the DNA TGTGCCAGCAGCCTCACTCTAGGTTCCTACGAGCAGTACTTC. This chain connects TRBV3-1 (or the pseudogene TRBV3-2) to TRBJ2-7; D gene uncertain. In germline, CDR1 is LGHDT, CDR2 YNNKEL (reference sequence). The CDR3 covers 14 residues. Trimming pared 4 bases from V and 1 base from J, leaving 11 bases between.

The rearrangement uses TRBV5-1 and TRBJ1-4, with D perhaps matching TRBD1 (5 bases). V lost 4 bases to trimming and J lost 0 bases, with 19 bases between them. The CDR3 has 18 amino acids. The germline gives CDR1 SGHRS, CDR2 YFSETQ. The CDR3 sequence is CASSQGPTRGATNEKLFF. The CDR3 DNA is TGCGCCAGCAGCCAAGGACCGACCCGGGGGGCAACTAATGAAAAACTGTTTTTT.

The genes are TRBV3-1 (or the pseudogene TRBV3-2) and TRBJ2-2; TRBD1 is a possible D gene (7 bases). Germline assignment: CDR1 LGHDT and CDR2 YNNKEL (reference sequence). CDR3 length equals 15 residues. V was clipped by 7 bases and J by 7 bases, with 19 bases between them. The CDR3 loop reads CASKPGTDGSGELFF. Written as DNA, the CDR3 is TGTGCCAGCAAGCCAGGGACAGACGGGAGCGGGGAGCTGTTTTTT.

The chain joins TRBV7-2 to TRBJ2-2; TRBD2 is a possible D gene (5 bases). This CDR3 has 13 residues. With 5 bases removed from V and 5 bases from J, the gap between germline ends came to 9 bases. Germline CDR1 and CDR2: SGHTA and FQGNSA. The CDR3 region has the DNA TGTGCCAGCAGCAAGGACTGGACCGGGGAGCTGTTTTTT. It is translated as CASSKDWTGELFF.

This clone has a single count. The V gene is TRBV18, the J gene TRBJ2-5; a possible D gene is TRBD1 (5 bases). CDR1 is KGHSH, CDR2 LQKENI, per germline. CDR3 length: 14 amino acids. V lost 3 bases, J lost 5 bases, and 13 bases lay in between. For the CDR3, the DNA is TGTGCCAGCTCACCGACAGACAGCGTCGAGACCCAGTACTTC. Amino acids: CASSPTDSVETQYF.

The chain is built from TRBV4-2 and TRBJ1-2; 8 positions agree with TRBD1. Germline-derived CDR1 and CDR2 are LGHNA and YNFKEQ. Trimming took 8 bases from V and 6 from J; bases not matched to a gene: 11. The CDR3 loop spans 14 amino acids. The CDR3 bases are TGTGCCAGCCAACAGGGGGACTCTTGGGATGGCTACACCTTC. Encoded protein: CASQQGDSWDGYTF.

The chain uses TRBV11-3 and TRBJ2-1; 7 bases line up with TRBD1. J gave up 7 bases and V 2 bases, and 5 bases lay outside the gene matches. In germline, CDR1 is SGHNT, CDR2 YENEEA. The CDR3 length is 14 residues. Here the CDR3 DNA reads TGTGCCAGCAGCTTACACTCAGGGGGTAATGAGCAGTTCTTC. Its protein is CASSLHSGGNEQFF.

The chain employs TRBV6-6 and TRBJ2-3; D gene unclear. Trimming stripped 1 base from V and 10 bases from J, with 18 bases between. The CDR3 extends over 15 amino acids. The germline CDR1 and CDR2 sequences are MNHNY and SVGAGI (reference sequence). CDR3 protein: CASSYFRPTSSSQYF. DNA for the CDR3: TGTGCCAGCAGTTACTTTCGCCCCACCAGTTCCTCGCAGTATTTT.

The V and J genes are TRBV7-9 and TRBJ2-5, with D possibly matching TRBD2 (5 bases). Germline CDR1 reads SEHNR; CDR2 reads FQNEAQ (reference sequence). Trimming removed 11 bases from V and 5 bases from J, with 18 bases in between. This CDR3 is 13 amino acids long. The CDR3 sequence: CAWESLARETQYF. CDR3 nucleotides: TGTGCCTGGGAGTCGCTAGCCAGGGAGACCCAGTACTTC.

V is TRBV2 and J is TRBJ1-5; TRBD1 matches 7 bases. J lost 7 bases, V lost 5 bases, and 5 bases had no gene match. The CDR3 consists of 13 residues. Germline V lookup: CDR1 SNHLY, CDR2 FYNNEI. The CDR3, as DNA: TGTGCCAGCAGTATTTCAGGGGGGCAGCCCCAGCATTTT. It specifies CASSISGGQPQHF.

In this sample, this clone turned up a few times. The CDR3 sequence: CAWSIPGQGLEAFF. In DNA, the CDR3 is TGTGCCTGGAGTATACCGGGACAGGGGTTAGAAGCTTTCTTT. The chain combines TRBV30 with TRBJ1-1, with TRBD1 matching over 10 bases. The CDR3 contains 14 residues. Germline CDR1 and CDR2: GTSNPN and SVGIG (reference sequence). Trimming removed 2 bases from V and 8 bases from J; junction bases left unmatched: 8.

This chain uses TRBV28 with TRBJ1-3; the match to TRBD1 covers 8 bases. CDR3 length: 15 residues. CDR1 and CDR2 from the germline V gene are MDHEN and SYDVKM. Trimming removed 6 bases from V and 3 bases from J; junction bases left unmatched: 7. CDR3 sequence: CASSLQGAYGNTIYF. CDR3 DNA sequence: TGTGCCAGCAGCCTTCAGGGGGCCTATGGAAACACCATATATTTT.